A single sample is the source of the 5 T cell receptor beta chains below, sequenced in a study of T cells in Graves' hyperthyroidism and ophthalmopathy. Amplification of TCR beta CDR3 regions was performed using RNA transcripts as template. TCR CDR3 regions were first amplified by RT-PCR with HTBI primers. TCRdb re-called the multiplex PCR reads with MiXCR, one entry per CDR3 protein. The table shows hundreds of thousands of distinct CDR3 sequences, with approximately 40% occurring only once. The source material was blood. The receptors originated from a man aged 18 to 35 with Graves' hyperthyroidism.

The CDR3 DNA reads as TGTGCCAGCAGTGAAAGACCACTACTCTATGGCTACACCTTC. Residues: CASSERPLLYGYTF. The chain recombines TRBV6-1 with TRBJ1-2; no definite D call. Per germline, CDR1 MNHNS and CDR2 SASEGT. Trimming took 2 bases from V and 4 from J, leaving 11 bases between them. This CDR3 spans 14 amino acids.

This clonotype was observed a handful of times. V and J are TRBV4-1 and TRBJ2-7; D is ambiguous. Trimming pared 0 bases from V and 0 bases from J, leaving 9 bases between. The CDR3 has 15 amino acids. Germline V gives CDR1 MGHRA, CDR2 YSYEKL. Here the CDR3 reads CASSQDRTNSYEQYF. In DNA, the CDR3 is TGCGCCAGCAGCCAAGACAGGACGAACTCCTACGAGCAGTACTTC.

As regards this clonotype: In this CDR3 the conserved last residue, phenylalanine or tryptophan, is missing, so a read error is likely. This chain connects TRBV7-9 to TRBJ1-1; no firm D call. Trimming removed 2 bases at V and 4 bases at J, with 5 bases between. The CDR3 spans 12 residues. Germline V gene data show CDR1 as SEHNR and CDR2 as FQNEAQ (reference sequence). The CDR3 nucleotides are TGTGCCAGCAGCTTAAGTTCCACTGAAGCTTTCTCT. Translating gives CASSLSSTEAFS.

The chain uses TRBV29-1 and TRBJ2-7; 9 bases line up with TRBD1. After removal of 8 bases from V and 3 bases from J, the junction contained 8 bases not matched to a gene. The CDR3 contains 13 residues. The germline gives CDR1 SQVTM, CDR2 ANQGSEA. The chain's CDR3 is CSQGQGGVYEQYF. The DNA for the CDR3 is TGCAGCCAGGGACAGGGAGGTGTCTACGAGCAGTACTTC.

This clonotype appeared many times. The chain links TRBV15 to TRBJ1-3; maybe TRBD1 (6 bases). The germline V gene encodes CDR1 LNHNV and CDR2 YYDKDF (reference sequence). Trimming pared 1 base from V and 4 bases from J, leaving 17 bases between. The CDR3 is 17 amino acids. The CDR3 DNA reads TGTGCCACCAGCAGAGCCAAGGGGACACAATTCGGAAACACCATATATTTT. It translates to CATSRAKGTQFGNTIYF.